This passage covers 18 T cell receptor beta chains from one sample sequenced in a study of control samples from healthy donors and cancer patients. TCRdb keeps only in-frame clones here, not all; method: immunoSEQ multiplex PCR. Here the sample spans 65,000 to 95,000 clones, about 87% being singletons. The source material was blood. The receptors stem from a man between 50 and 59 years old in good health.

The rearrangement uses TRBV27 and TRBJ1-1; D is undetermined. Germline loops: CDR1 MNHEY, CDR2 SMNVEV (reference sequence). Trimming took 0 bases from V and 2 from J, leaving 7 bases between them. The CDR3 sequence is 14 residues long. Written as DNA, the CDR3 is TGTGCCAGCAGTTTATCGAACGGAAACACTGAAGCTTTCTTT. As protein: CASSLSNGNTEAFF.

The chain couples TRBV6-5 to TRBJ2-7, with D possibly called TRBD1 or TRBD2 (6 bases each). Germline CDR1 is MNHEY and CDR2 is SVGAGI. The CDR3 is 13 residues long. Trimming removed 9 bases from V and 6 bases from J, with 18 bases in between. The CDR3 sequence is CASQGGPGAEQYF. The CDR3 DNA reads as TGTGCCAGTCAAGGGGGGCCAGGGGCCGAGCAGTACTTC.

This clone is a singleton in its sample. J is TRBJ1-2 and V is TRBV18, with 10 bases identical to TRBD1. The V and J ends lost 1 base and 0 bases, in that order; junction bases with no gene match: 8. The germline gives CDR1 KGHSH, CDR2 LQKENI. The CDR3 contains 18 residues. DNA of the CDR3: TGTGCCAGCTCACCACTAGGGACAGGGGCCGGGGCTAACTATGGCTACACCTTC. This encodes CASSPLGTGAGANYGYTF. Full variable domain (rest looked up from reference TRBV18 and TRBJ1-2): NAGVMQNPRHLVRRRGQEARLRCSPMKGHSHVYWYRQLPEEGLKFMVYLQKENIIDESGMPKERFSAEFPKEGPSILRIQQVVRGDSAAYFCASSPLGTGAGANYGYTFGSGTRLTVV.

The CDR3 DNA reads as TGTGCCAGTAGTATAGAAGGGGGGAGTCACCTGATGAACACTGAAGCTTTCTTT. Translated: CASSIEGGSHLMNTEAFF. The chain combines TRBV19 with TRBJ1-1, with D tentatively TRBD1 (6 bases). There are 18 residues in the CDR3. Germline V CDR1 and CDR2: LNHDA, SQIVND (reference sequence). V gave up 0 bases and J gave up 0 bases, with 17 bases separating them.

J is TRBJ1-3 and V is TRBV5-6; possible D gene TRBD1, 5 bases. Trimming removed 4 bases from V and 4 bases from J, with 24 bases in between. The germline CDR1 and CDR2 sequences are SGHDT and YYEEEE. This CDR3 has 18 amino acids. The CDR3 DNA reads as TGTGCCAGCAGCCTCCAAACCGGGACGGGGAGGTGGGGAAACACCATATATTTT. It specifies CASSLQTGTGRWGNTIYF.

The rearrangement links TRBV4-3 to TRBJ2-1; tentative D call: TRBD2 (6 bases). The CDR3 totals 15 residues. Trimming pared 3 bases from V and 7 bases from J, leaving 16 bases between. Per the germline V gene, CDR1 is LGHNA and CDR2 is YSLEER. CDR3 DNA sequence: TGCGCCAGCAGCCAGCCCGGGACTGCCGTAAATGAGCAGTTCTTC. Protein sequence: CASSQPGTAVNEQFF.

The CDR3 region has the DNA TGTGCCATCAGTGAGTCGAGTTTAGCGGCCGAGACCCGTCGCAATGAGCAGTTCTTC. It is translated as CAISESSLAAETRRNEQFF. The chain has TRBV10-3 and TRBJ2-1; the D gene is possibly TRBD2 (6 bases). Per the germline V gene, CDR1 is ENHRY and CDR2 is SYGVKD. The V and J ends lost 0 bases and 6 bases respectively, with 24 bases between them. CDR3 length: 19 amino acids.

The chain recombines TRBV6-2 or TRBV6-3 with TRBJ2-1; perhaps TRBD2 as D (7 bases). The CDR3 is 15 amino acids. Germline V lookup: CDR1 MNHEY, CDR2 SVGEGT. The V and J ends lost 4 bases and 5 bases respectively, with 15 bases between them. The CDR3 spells CASSWYGGQNNEQFF. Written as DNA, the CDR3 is TGTGCCAGCAGTTGGTACGGGGGGCAAAACAATGAGCAGTTCTTC.

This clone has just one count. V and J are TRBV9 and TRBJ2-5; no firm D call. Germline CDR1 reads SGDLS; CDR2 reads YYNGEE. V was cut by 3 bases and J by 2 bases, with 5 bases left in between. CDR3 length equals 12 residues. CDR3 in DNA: TGTGCCAGCAGCGGGGCTCAAGAGACCCAGTACTTC. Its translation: CASSGAQETQYF.

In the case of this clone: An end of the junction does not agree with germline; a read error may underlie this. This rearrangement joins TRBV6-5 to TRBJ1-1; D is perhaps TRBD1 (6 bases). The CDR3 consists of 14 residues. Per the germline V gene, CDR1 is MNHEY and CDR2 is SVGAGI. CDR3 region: CASSHIDRSPEAFF. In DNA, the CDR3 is TGTGCCAGCAGCCACATAGACAGGTCGCCTGAGGCTTTCTTT.

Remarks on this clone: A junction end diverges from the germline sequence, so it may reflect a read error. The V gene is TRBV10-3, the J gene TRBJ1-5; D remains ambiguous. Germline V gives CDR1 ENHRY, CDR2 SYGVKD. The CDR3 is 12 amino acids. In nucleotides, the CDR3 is TGTGTCATCAGCCCGGACGATCAGCCCCAGCATTTT. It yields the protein CVISPDDQPQHF.

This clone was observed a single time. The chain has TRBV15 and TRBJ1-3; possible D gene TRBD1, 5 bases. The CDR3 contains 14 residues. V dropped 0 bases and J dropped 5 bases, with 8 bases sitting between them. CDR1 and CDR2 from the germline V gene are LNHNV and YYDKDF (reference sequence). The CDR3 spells CATSRDRGRNTIYF. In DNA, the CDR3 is TGTGCCACCAGCAGAGATAGGGGCAGAAACACCATATATTTT.

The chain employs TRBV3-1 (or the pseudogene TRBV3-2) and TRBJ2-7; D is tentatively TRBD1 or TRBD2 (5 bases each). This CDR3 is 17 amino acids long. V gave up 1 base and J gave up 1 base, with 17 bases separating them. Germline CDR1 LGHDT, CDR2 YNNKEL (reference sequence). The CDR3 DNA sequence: TGTGCCAGCAGCCAAGCTTTTACCCGGGACGGTTCCTACGAGCAGTACGTC. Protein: CASSQAFTRDGSYEQYV.

CDR3 DNA sequence: TGTGCCACCAGTGATATCTCACAGGGGATCCCCTACAATGAGCAGTTCTTC. Encoded protein: CATSDISQGIPYNEQFF. The V call is TRBV24-1, the J call TRBJ2-1; 7 nucleotides agree with TRBD1. Trimming cost V 3 bases and J 2 bases; bases outside gene matches: 9. Germline V CDR1 and CDR2: KGHDR, SFDVKD. This CDR3 spans 17 amino acids.

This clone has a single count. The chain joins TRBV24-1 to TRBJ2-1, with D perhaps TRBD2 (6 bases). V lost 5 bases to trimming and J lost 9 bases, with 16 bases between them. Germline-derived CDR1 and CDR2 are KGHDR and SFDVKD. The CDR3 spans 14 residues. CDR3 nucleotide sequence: TGTGCCACCAGTGTCCTTGGAGGGGATTCTGAGCAGTTCTTC. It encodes CATSVLGGDSEQFF.

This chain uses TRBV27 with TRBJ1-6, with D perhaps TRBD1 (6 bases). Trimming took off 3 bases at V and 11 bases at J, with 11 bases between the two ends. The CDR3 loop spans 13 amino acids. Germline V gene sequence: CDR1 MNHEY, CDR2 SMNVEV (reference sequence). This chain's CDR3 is CASSFGGWTPLHF. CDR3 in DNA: TGTGCCAGCAGTTTTGGGGGCTGGACACCCCTCCACTTT.

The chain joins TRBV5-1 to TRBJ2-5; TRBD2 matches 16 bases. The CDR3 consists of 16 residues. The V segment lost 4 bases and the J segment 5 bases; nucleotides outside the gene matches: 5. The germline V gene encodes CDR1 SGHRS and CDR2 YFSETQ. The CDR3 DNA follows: TGCGCCAGCAGCGGGACTAGCGGGGGGGCCCCGGAGACCCAGTACTTC. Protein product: CASSGTSGGAPETQYF.

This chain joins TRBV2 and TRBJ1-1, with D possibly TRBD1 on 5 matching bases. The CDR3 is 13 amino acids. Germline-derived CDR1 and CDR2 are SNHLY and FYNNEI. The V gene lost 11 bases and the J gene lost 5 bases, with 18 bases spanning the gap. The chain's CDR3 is CASSVTVETEAFF. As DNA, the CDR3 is TGTGCCTCTTCCGTGACAGTAGAAACTGAAGCTTTCTTT.